One and the same sample provided the 31 T cell receptor beta chains below, sequenced in a study of cytomegalovirus exposure and HLA in healthy donors. In the PCR, 60 Vbeta and 13 Jbeta primers were used. Measured with immunoSEQ multiplex PCR; TCRdb has only the in-frame clones, and not every one. The sample yields about 120,000 clones, about 80% seen once. The sequenced sample was PBMCs. The source is a man between 25 and 39 years old in good health and CMV-seropositive.

This clone was observed a handful of times. The V call is TRBV5-6, the J call TRBJ2-1; 9 bases line up with TRBD1. J lost 9 bases, V lost 4 bases, and 8 bases had no gene match. The CDR3 has 14 residues. Germline V gene sequence: CDR1 SGHDT, CDR2 YYEEEE. CDR3 residues: CASSVPGQGSEQFF. CDR3 nucleotides: TGTGCCAGCAGCGTACCGGGACAGGGTTCTGAGCAGTTCTTC.

The V gene is TRBV30, the J gene TRBJ1-4; no clear D gene. Deletions cut 3 bases from V and 3 bases from J, with 14 bases between. The germline gives CDR1 GTSNPN, CDR2 SVGIG (reference sequence). CDR3 length equals 15 residues. The CDR3 is CAWREQVPPNEKLFF. The CDR3 DNA reads as TGTGCCTGGAGAGAGCAGGTGCCGCCTAATGAAAAACTGTTTTTT.

The gene calls are TRBV9 and TRBJ2-5; 11 nucleotides align to TRBD2. The V gene end was trimmed by 3 bases and the J gene end by 2 bases; junction bases not matched to a gene: 3. CDR3 length equals 15 residues. Looked up from germline, CDR1 is SGDLS and CDR2 is YYNGEE. CDR3 residues: CASSGGTSGQETQYF. The DNA of the CDR3 is TGTGCCAGCAGCGGAGGGACTAGCGGACAAGAGACCCAGTACTTC.

The V gene is TRBV9, the J gene TRBJ2-7; 7 bases match TRBD2. V dropped 0 bases and J dropped 2; count of bases not matched to a gene: 2. The CDR3 contains 14 residues. From germline, CDR1 is SGDLS and CDR2 YYNGEE. This chain's CDR3 is CASSVGGLAYEQYF. In nucleotides, the CDR3 is TGTGCCAGCAGCGTAGGAGGACTAGCCTACGAGCAGTACTTC. The whole variable domain, remainder taken from reference TRBV9 and TRBJ2-7, is DSGVTQTPKHLITATGQRVTLRCSPRSGDLSVYWYQQSLDQGLQFLIQYYNGEERAKGNILERFSAQQFPDLHSELNLSSLELGDSALYFCASSVGGLAYEQYFGPGTRLTVT.

V and J are TRBV5-1 and TRBJ2-1; TRBD2 might be the D (6 bases). V lost 0 bases to trimming and J lost 6 bases, with 19 bases between them. The CDR3 has 17 amino acids. Germline V gives CDR1 SGHRS, CDR2 YFSETQ. As DNA, the CDR3 is TGCGCCAGCAGCTTGGTTTGGAGGGGCCGGGGGTTCAATGAGCAGTTCTTC. It yields the protein CASSLVWRGRGFNEQFF.

The gene calls are TRBV27 and TRBJ2-3; 10 nucleotides line up with TRBD2. Germline trimming cut 2 bases from V and 6 bases from J; bases unmatched to any gene: 11. The CDR3 extends over 17 amino acids. CDR1 is MNHEY and CDR2 is SMNVEV in the germline V gene (reference sequence). The CDR3 region is CASSLKVSGRAWDTQYF. DNA for the CDR3: TGTGCCAGCAGTTTAAAGGTCAGCGGGAGGGCCTGGGATACGCAGTATTTT.

The chain couples TRBV28 to TRBJ1-5; the D gene is possibly TRBD1 (5 bases). With 3 bases removed from V and 5 bases from J, the gap between germline ends came to 26 bases. The germline V gene encodes CDR1 MDHEN and CDR2 SYDVKM. The CDR3 runs 19 residues. CDR3 in amino acids: CASSFSPGLGSLGDQPQHF. The CDR3 DNA follows: TGTGCCAGCAGTTTTTCCCCAGGGCTCGGGTCCCTAGGGGATCAGCCCCAGCATTTT.

Here the CDR3 reads CASSPLLTSGSYNEQFF. CDR3 coding DNA: TGTGCCAGCAGCCCCCTCCTGACTAGCGGGAGCTACAATGAGCAGTTCTTC. The chain joins TRBV7-9 to TRBJ2-1; TRBD2 agrees at 12 bases. Germline V lookup: CDR1 SEHNR, CDR2 FQNEAQ (reference sequence). The CDR3 has 17 residues. V was pared by 5 bases and J by 3 bases, with 8 bases of the junction left unmatched.

CDR3 protein: CASSLESGGRGYTF. In DNA form, the CDR3 reads TGCGCCAGCAGCTTGGAGTCAGGGGGCCGGGGCTACACCTTC. The chain has TRBV5-1 and TRBJ1-2; the match to TRBD1 covers 8 bases. After removal of 0 bases from V and 8 bases from J, the junction contained 6 bases not matched to a gene. Per germline, CDR1 SGHRS and CDR2 YFSETQ. The CDR3 extends over 14 amino acids.

The chain uses TRBV28 and TRBJ1-6; 9 bases align to TRBD1. The germline CDR1 and CDR2 sequences are MDHEN and SYDVKM. Losses at the gene ends were 5 bases for V and 5 bases for J; bases not matched to a gene: 19. There are 20 residues in the CDR3. CDR3 region: CASSKIPGQGVGGNNSPLHF. CDR3 sequence (DNA): TGTGCCAGCAGTAAAATTCCGGGACAGGGTGTCGGAGGGAATAATTCACCCCTCCACTTT.

The chain links TRBV29-1 to TRBJ1-5; D is unclear. Germline-derived CDR1 and CDR2 are SQVTM and ANQGSEA. The CDR3 consists of 13 residues. Trimming cost V 7 bases and J 0 bases, with 10 bases left between them. CDR3 protein: CSALFSSNQPQHF. The CDR3, as DNA: TGCAGCGCCCTATTTAGTAGCAATCAGCCCCAGCATTTT.

The genes are TRBV27 and TRBJ2-7; D may be TRBD1 (5 bases). CDR1 and CDR2 from the germline V gene are MNHEY and SMNVEV (reference sequence). The length of the CDR3 is 13 residues. V shed 4 bases and J shed 2 bases, with 9 bases lying between them. In DNA, the CDR3 is TGTGCCAGCAGTTCTCCGGACACCTACGAGCAGTACTTC. Translating it yields CASSSPDTYEQYF.

This chain connects TRBV5-6 to TRBJ2-1; 8 bases fit TRBD2. CDR1 SGHDT and CDR2 YYEEEE come from the germline V gene. The CDR3 spans 16 residues. With 2 bases clipped from V and 12 bases from J, the junction kept 16 bases outside the gene matches. As DNA, the CDR3 is TGTGCCAGCAGCTTAGGTTCAAGCGGGGGCGCCGGGTGGCAGTTCTTC. Amino acids: CASSLGSSGGAGWQFF.

The chain is built from TRBV7-8 and TRBJ2-1, with TRBD2 identical over 10 bases. The ends lost 1 base at V and 1 base at J; junction bases unmatched: 4. The CDR3 covers 17 residues. Germline assignment: CDR1 SGHVS and CDR2 FQNEAQ. The CDR3 sequence is CASSLGSGRGSYNEQFF. The DNA for the CDR3 is TGTGCCAGCAGCTTAGGGAGCGGGAGGGGATCCTACAATGAGCAGTTCTTC.

The rearrangement joins TRBV27 to TRBJ1-1, with D possibly being TRBD1 (5 bases). The CDR3 is made up of 12 amino acids. The V and J ends lost 8 bases and 4 bases respectively, with 11 bases between them. CDR1 and CDR2 from the germline V gene are MNHEY and SMNVEV (reference sequence). The CDR3 sequence is CASYSGGTEAFF. The CDR3 DNA reads as TGTGCCAGCTACTCGGGGGGCACTGAAGCTTTCTTT.

This clone has just a few counts. The chain joins TRBV5-1 to TRBJ2-1; 10 nucleotides align to TRBD1. Germline V gene lookup returns CDR1 SGHRS and CDR2 YFSETQ. This CDR3 comprises 15 residues. Trimming took 4 bases from V and 2 from J; bases not matched to a gene: 3. The CDR3 sequence is CASSRGQGAYNEQFF. The CDR3 DNA follows: TGCGCCAGCAGCCGAGGACAGGGGGCCTACAATGAGCAGTTCTTC. The full variable domain, with the rest looked up from reference TRBV5-1 and TRBJ2-1, is KAGVTQTPRYLIKTRGQQVTLSCSPISGHRSVSWYQQTPGQGLQFLFEYFSETQRNKGNFPGRFSGRQFSNSRSEMNVSTLELGDSALYLCASSRGQGAYNEQFFGPGTRLTVL.

The chain recombines TRBV7-8 with TRBJ1-1; 9 nucleotides match TRBD1. Per the germline V gene, CDR1 is SGHVS and CDR2 is FQNEAQ. The CDR3 runs 15 residues. With 3 bases clipped from V and 6 bases from J, the junction kept 8 bases outside the gene matches. CDR3 sequence (DNA): TGTGCCAGCAGCTTCTACAGGGGGCGAGGGGCTGAAGCTTTCTTT. Its translation: CASSFYRGRGAEAFF.

This clone was picked up one time. This chain connects TRBV4-3 to TRBJ2-7; 8 bases fit TRBD2. Germline V gene data show CDR1 as LGHNA and CDR2 as YSLEER. This CDR3 is 14 amino acids long. Trimming cost V 2 bases and J 5 bases; bases outside gene matches: 5. Here the CDR3 DNA reads TGCGCCAGCAGCCAAACCAGCGGGAGCCACGAGCAGTACTTC. Protein sequence: CASSQTSGSHEQYF.

The CDR3 DNA follows: TGTGCCAGCAGTTACTCGACAGCGAACACTGAAGCTTTCTTT. Translating gives CASSYSTANTEAFF. This chain links TRBV6-6 with TRBJ1-1, with D tentatively TRBD1 (5 bases). Germline CDR1 and CDR2: MNHNY and SVGAGI (reference sequence). This CDR3 comprises 14 residues. V lost 0 bases and J 1 base, leaving 6 bases between the germline ends.

V and J are TRBV10-3 and TRBJ2-5; TRBD1 matches 12 bases. Germline V gives CDR1 ENHRY, CDR2 SYGVKD. Losses at the gene ends were 10 bases for V and 4 bases for J; bases not matched to a gene: 13. CDR3 length equals 16 residues. The CDR3 region is CATGDRGRLTGETQYF. In DNA form, the CDR3 reads TGTGCCACCGGGGACAGGGGGCGCCTCACCGGAGAGACCCAGTACTTC.

The chain employs TRBV10-2 and TRBJ2-1; possibly TRBD2 for D (6 bases). Germline assignment: CDR1 WSHSY and CDR2 SAAADI. The CDR3 covers 16 residues. The V gene lost 0 bases and the J gene lost 0 bases, with 9 bases spanning the gap. DNA of the CDR3: TGCGCCAGCAGTGAGTCCGGGGGATCCTCCTACAATGAGCAGTTCTTC. It encodes CASSESGGSSYNEQFF.

The V call is TRBV7-9, the J call TRBJ1-1, with unresolved D. The germline gives CDR1 SEHNR, CDR2 FQNEAQ (reference sequence). The ends were cut back, 7 bases at V and 7 bases at J, with 13 bases in the middle. The CDR3 length is 12 residues. The CDR3 reads CASTLNGVEAFF. The CDR3 DNA is TGTGCCAGCACCCTAAACGGGGTTGAAGCTTTCTTT.

V and J are TRBV27 and TRBJ2-1; weak D call: TRBD2 (5 bases). The CDR3 length is 16 residues. CDR1 is MNHEY, CDR2 SMNVEV, per germline (reference sequence). Trimming took 3 bases from V and 6 from J, leaving 18 bases between them. In nucleotides, the CDR3 is TGTGCCAGCAGTTTGAGGTGGGTGGAAGGAGGCAATGAGCAGTTCTTC. Its protein product is CASSLRWVEGGNEQFF.

This chain joins TRBV18 and TRBJ2-1, with D possibly TRBD1 on 6 matching bases. Per the germline V gene, CDR1 is KGHSH and CDR2 is LQKENI. This CDR3 spans 13 amino acids. V was clipped by 4 bases and J by 10 bases, with 14 bases between them. The CDR3 coding sequence is TGTGCCAGCTCACACAGGGAGAAGGGCGAGCAGTTCTTC. It encodes CASSHREKGEQFF.

The rearrangement links TRBV9 to TRBJ2-7, with D possibly TRBD2 on 5 matching bases. The CDR3 runs 14 residues. The germline V gene has CDR1 SGDLS and CDR2 YYNGEE. The V end lost 0 bases, the J end lost 5 bases, and 12 bases lay between the germline ends. The CDR3 sequence: CASSVGHAGNEQYF. DNA of the CDR3: TGTGCCAGCAGCGTAGGTCATGCGGGCAACGAGCAGTACTTC. The full variable domain, in which reference TRBV9 and TRBJ2-7 provide the parts outside the CDR3, is DSGVTQTPKHLITATGQRVTLRCSPRSGDLSVYWYQQSLDQGLQFLIQYYNGEERAKGNILERFSAQQFPDLHSELNLSSLELGDSALYFCASSVGHAGNEQYFGPGTRLTVT.

The chain employs TRBV5-1 and TRBJ2-7; D may be TRBD1 (5 bases). Trimming took 4 bases from V and 3 from J, leaving 17 bases between them. Per the germline V gene, CDR1 is SGHRS and CDR2 is YFSETQ. The CDR3 spans 15 residues. CDR3 sequence reads: CASSPAADTFYEQYF. In DNA, the CDR3 is TGCGCCAGCAGCCCCGCCGCGGACACCTTCTACGAGCAGTACTTC.

This sequence joins TRBV10-1 and TRBJ2-1; 7 nucleotides align to TRBD2. The V gene's germline CDR1 is WNHNN and CDR2 SYGVQD (reference sequence). V lost 5 bases to trimming and J lost 2 bases; unmatched junction nucleotides: 0. The CDR3 is made up of 13 amino acids. The CDR3 nucleotides are TGCGCCAGCAGTAGCGGGGCCTACAATGAGCAGTTCTTC. It yields the protein CASSSGAYNEQFF.

CDR3 protein: CASSSDWVTEAFF. The CDR3 bases are TGTGCCAGCAGCTCAGACTGGGTGACTGAAGCTTTCTTT. This chain uses TRBV7-9 with TRBJ1-1; D is unclear. Germline assignment: CDR1 SEHNR and CDR2 FQNEAQ (reference sequence). The CDR3 extends over 13 amino acids. Trimming took 4 bases from V and 5 from J, leaving 11 bases between them. Complete variable domain (other parts from reference TRBV7-9 and TRBJ1-1): DTGVSQNPRHKITKRGQNVTFRCDPISEHNRLYWYRQTLGQGPEFLTYFQNEAQLEKSRLLSDRFSAERPKGSFSTLEIQRTEQGDSAMYLCASSSDWVTEAFFGQGTRLTVV.

This chain uses TRBV4-2 with TRBJ1-1; no clear D. Trimming cost V 0 bases and J 10 bases, with 18 bases left between them. The CDR3 totals 15 residues. CDR1 is LGHNA and CDR2 is YNFKEQ in the germline V gene. CDR3 DNA: TGTGCCAGCAGCCAAGATCTTGTAACCAGTATTGGAGCTTTCTTT. Amino acids: CASSQDLVTSIGAFF.

The chain recombines TRBV27 with TRBJ2-7; 9 bases align to TRBD2. Per germline, CDR1 MNHEY and CDR2 SMNVEV (reference sequence). This CDR3 has 17 residues. With 3 bases clipped from V and 4 bases from J, the junction kept 13 bases outside the gene matches. The CDR3 reads CASSFAGGRVLGYEQYF. The CDR3 DNA follows: TGTGCCAGCAGTTTCGCGGGAGGGAGGGTCCTCGGGTACGAGCAGTACTTC.

The chain employs TRBV20-1 and TRBJ2-7, with D maybe TRBD1 (6 bases). V lost 5 bases to trimming and J lost 2 bases, with 7 bases between them. This CDR3 is 11 amino acids long. The germline gives CDR1 DFQATT, CDR2 SNEGSKA (reference sequence). CDR3: CSAGQTYEQYF. CDR3 DNA sequence: TGCAGTGCTGGACAGACCTACGAGCAGTACTTC.